The rows below give T cell receptor beta chains drawn from one sample of a study of blood T cell repertoires in COVID-19. TCRdb keeps only in-frame clones here, not all; method: immunoSEQ multiplex PCR. Of about 20,000 clones in the sample, 79% are singletons; the top ten hold roughly three fifths. Sequenced input: peripheral blood. Receptors originate from an older man with acute or convalescent COVID-19. CDR3s include the opening cysteine and the closing phenylalanine or tryptophan. A D gene is named only where the DNA matches it firmly. Size values are once, few and many counts, or a class for expanded clones, and some rows have none.

j_gene | len | abundance | d_gene | v_gene | CDR3nt | CDR3aa
TRBJ2-5 | 13 | - | - | TRBV20-1 | TGCAGTGCTAGTGGGCAGGGTGGAGAGACCCAGTACTTC | CSASGQGGETQYF
TRBJ2-7 | 14 | - | TRBD1 | TRBV29-1 | TGCAGCGTTGCTACCGATTTTCCAGGGGGTGAGCAGTACTTC | CSVATDFPGGEQYF
TRBJ2-5 | 18 | few | - | TRBV21-1 | TGTGCCAGCAGCGGAGGATACGACGTGTGGATTTCGGAGGAGACCCAGTACTTC | CASSGGYDVWISEETQYF
TRBJ1-2 | 15 | - | - | TRBV6-2/TRBV6-3 | TGTGCCAGCAGTTCAGGGATGGGACTCGACTATGGCTACACCTTC | CASSSGMGLDYGYTF
TRBJ2-1 | 11 | - | - | TRBV6-5 | TGTGCCACGGGACTTTACAATGAGCAGTTCTTC | CATGLYNEQFF
TRBJ1-4 | 15 | - | TRBD1 | TRBV5-8 | TGTGCCAGCAGCCCCACAGGGGGCATTGGTGAAAAACTGTTTTTT | CASSPTGGIGEKLFF
TRBJ1-1 | 15 | few | - | TRBV5-1 | TGCGCCAGCAGCCCATTACAGGGTAGGGGCACTGAAGCTTTCTTT | CASSPLQGRGTEAFF
TRBJ2-2 | 16 | - | TRBD1 | TRBV6-2/TRBV6-3 | TGTGCCAGCAGTCTGCGGCGACAGGGGAGTCCCGGGGAGCTGTTTTTT | CASSLRRQGSPGELFF
TRBJ2-7 | 15 | - | TRBD1 | TRBV4-1 | TGCGCCAGCAGCCGGGAAAGACAGGGTTTCTACGAGCAGTACTTC | CASSRERQGFYEQYF
TRBJ1-1 | 14 | once | TRBD1 | TRBV19 | TGTGCCAGTATTTGGACAGGGGTAGTCACTGAAGCTTTCTTT | CASIWTGVVTEAFF
TRBJ1-1 | 12 | - | TRBD1 | TRBV30 | TGTGCCGGAACAGGGGCCTACACTGAAGCTTTCTTT | CAGTGAYTEAFF
TRBJ2-3 | 15 | few | - | TRBV7-2 | TGTGCCAGCAGCTTAGACGCGGTGAGCACAGATACGCAGTATTTT | CASSLDAVSTDTQYF
TRBJ2-3 | 17 | - | TRBD2 | TRBV5-8 | TGTGCCAGCAGCCCTGGTAGGGCTAGCGGAACCACAGATACGCAGTATTTT | CASSPGRASGTTDTQYF
TRBJ2-7 | 15 | - | TRBD1 | TRBV25-1 | TGTGCCAGCAGTGGAGCGAACAGGGGGGAAGTCGAGCAGTACTTC | CASSGANRGEVEQYF
TRBJ2-3 | 12 | once | - | TRBV6-6 | TGTGCCAGCAGACAGGGCACAGATACGCAGTATTTT | CASRQGTDTQYF